What follows describes a single T cell receptor (beta chain). The antigen is undetermined. Via MiXCR, TCRdb re-called the 5' RACE reads, giving one row per CDR3 protein. Among around 530,000 distinct CDR3 sequences listed, approximately 14% were seen once. The data belong to a study of identical twins. CDR3 length equals 16 residues. CDR1 and CDR2 from the germline V gene are LNHDA and SQIVND (reference sequence). V was trimmed by 3 bases and J by 0 bases, leaving 11 bases between them. Study-wide results and limits: Compared with models, monozygotic twins showed more out-of-frame TCR alpha sharing.

The data also belong to a second study, concerning yellow fever vaccine responses in identical twins.

The TCR sequence derives from a woman under 30 in good health. The material sequenced was CD4+ T cells sorted from blood. The chain carries TRBV19 and TRBJ2-2; the D is unclear. CDR3 in DNA: TGTGCCAGTAGTATTAGTAGGTCCTCGAACACCGGGGAGCTGTTTTTT. It codes for CASSISRSSNTGELFF.